This T cell receptor (beta chain) was sequenced during a study of CD8 T cells in ankylosing spondylitis. Study outcomes and limitations: Reportedly, disease-linked clones are significantly enriched in ankylosing spondylitis patients' matched synovial fluid. A motif in TCR beta, a set of under ten highly homologous variants, appeared characteristic of ankylosing spondylitis blood. Earlier literature documents some of the motif variants in reactive arthritis synovial fluid and blood.

A single record per CDR3 protein comes from TCRdb applying MiXCR to the 5' RACE reads. Here the sample spans around 490,000 distinct CDR3 sequences, 5.3% being singletons. In its sample, this clonotype was seen many times. Its antigen remains unknown. From germline, CDR1 is SGHAT and CDR2 FQNNGV. The V end lost 5 bases, the J end lost 0 bases, and 26 bases lay between the germline ends. The CDR3 loop spans 20 amino acids. Sequencing was carried out using blood, either unsorted or a sorted T cell fraction (not recorded which). This receptor was taken from a male donor with ankylosing spondylitis. This sequence joins TRBV11-2 and TRBJ2-4; perhaps TRBD2 as D (8 bases). The CDR3 coding sequence is TGTGCCAGCAGCCAAGGGGGCCAGCGGGAGTTAATACTAGCCAAAAACATTCAGTACTTC. Protein: CASSQGGQRELILAKNIQYF.